This T cell receptor beta chain was profiled in a study of blood T cell repertoires in COVID-19. Turning to the study itself: The study drew acute and convalescent COVID-19 samples from the United States, Italy and Spain. PBMCs, B-cell-depleted T cells, or T cells provided the cDNA or gDNA that made up the material.

Authors' processing steps: Estimation of nucleated cell counts relied on the amplification of reference gene primers. Libraries were prepared by immunoSEQ multiplex PCR; TCRdb keeps only in-frame clonotypes and omits some of them. For V, J and clone size, that table is used; D and trimming come from the DNA. The sample shows some 200,000 clones, roughly four fifths of them seen only once. Only one count was recorded for this clone. This clonotype was sampled from an older woman with acute or convalescent COVID-19. The sequenced sample consisted of peripheral blood.

CDR3 coding DNA: TGTGCCAGCAGTTTGAGGGTAAATGGCTACACCTTC. Protein: CASSLRVNGYTF. The chain couples TRBV6-5 to TRBJ1-2, with no clear D. The germline V gene encodes CDR1 MNHEY and CDR2 SVGAGI. This CDR3 contains 12 residues. Trimming left V 4 bases short and J 6 bases short, with 9 bases between.